This TCR beta chain was captured in a study of beta chain features in type 1 diabetes. Turning to the study itself: Sorted cells examined across all samples numbered 107,917,701.

Points on this clone: What it recognizes is unknown.

The CDR3 covers 18 residues. The V gene lost 1 base and the J gene lost 0 bases, with 19 bases spanning the gap. Germline values: CDR1 SGHDT, CDR2 YYEEEE. Since all of the isolated RNA was reverse transcribed, expressed TCRB transcripts were what got sequenced. The read count averaged about 3.6 million across naive, central memory and regulatory T cell samples. Profiling relied on immunoSEQ multiplex PCR, and the TCRdb table lists in-frame clones only, not all of them. Among approximately 250,000 clones listed, 9.6% were seen once. Overall study results and limits: Any PCR bias toward short templates would affect both groups alike. Among type 1 diabetes patients, VDJ junctions had fewer insertions and more deletions.

Source material: naive CD4+ T cells from blood. The V gene is TRBV5-6, the J gene TRBJ1-2; D call uncertain. The TCR originated in a woman aged 18-29 years in good health. The CDR3 region is CASSLREERNIPNYGYTF. CDR3 DNA: TGTGCCAGCAGCTTGAGGGAGGAAAGGAACATTCCTAACTATGGCTACACCTTC.